This TCR beta chain was recorded in a study of T cell responses to AZD1222 COVID-19 vaccine. The protocol was immunoSEQ multiplex PCR, while the TCRdb copy is restricted to in-frame clones and leaves out a portion. The sample lists more than 100,000 clones, around nine tenths occurring once. V lost 6 bases to trimming and J lost 6 bases, with 27 bases between them. The germline gives CDR1 MNHEY, CDR2 SMNVEV (reference sequence). The CDR3 covers 19 residues. This receptor was taken from an adult in good health. The sequencing used peripheral blood, collected on day 0 of AZD1222 vaccination. The rearrangement uses TRBV27 and TRBJ1-6, with D perhaps matching TRBD1 (5 bases). CDR3 bases: TGTGCCAGCAGAAGGGATGTCGGACACTCTCAAGGAGGTAATTCACCCCTCCACTTT. This sequence encodes CASRRDVGHSQGGNSPLHF.